A selection of T cell receptor beta chains follows, all from one sample in a study of T cells in Graves' hyperthyroidism and ophthalmopathy. TCRdb recomputed calls from the multiplex PCR reads with MiXCR, one row per CDR3 protein. The sample includes hundreds of thousands of distinct CDR3 sequences, 35% of them seen just once. The specimen was blood. All receptors derive from a middle-aged woman with Graves' hyperthyroidism. Each CDR3 is given with its conserved first and last residue. A D gene is named only where the DNA matches it firmly. Not every row has a clone size; where given, it reads once, few, many or a size class.

j_call clone_size v_call d_call cdr3_aa cdr3_nt
TRBJ2-2 - TRBV2 TRBD1 CASSETGGVNTGELFF TGTGCCAGCAGTGAGACAGGGGGAGTGAACACCGGGGAGCTGTTTTTT
TRBJ1-1 many TRBV7-9 - CASSLEVATEAFF TGTGCCAGCAGCTTAGAAGTCGCAACTGAAGCTTTCTTT
TRBJ1-2 - TRBV20-1 - CSATEVPLRGYTF TGCAGTGCCACAGAAGTCCCTCTTAGGGGCTACACCTTC
TRBJ2-2 many TRBV10-3 - CAISEPGTTGELFF TGTGCCATCAGTGAGCCGGGGACCACCGGGGAGCTGTTTTTT
TRBJ1-6 many TRBV6-6 - CASSWVLVGGSPLHF TGTGCCAGCAGTTGGGTCTTGGTAGGAGGCTCACCCCTCCACTTT
TRBJ1-1 many TRBV29-1 TRBD1 CSAGGDRLAFF TGCAGCGCCGGCGGGGACAGGTTGGCTTTCTTT
TRBJ2-7 - TRBV19 - CASSQDSPSSYNEQYF TGTGCCAGCAGCCAAGATAGCCCCAGCTCCTACAATGAGCAGTACTTC
TRBJ2-5 - TRBV7-9 - CASSPGDGETQYF TGTGCCAGCTCACCCGGCGACGGAGAGACCCAGTACTTC
TRBJ1-1 - TRBV12-3/TRBV12-4 - CASSFGDANTEAFF TGTGCCAGCAGTTTCGGAGACGCGAACACTGAAGCTTTCTTT
TRBJ2-7 few TRBV4-1 TRBD1 CASSPPDRAGNEQYF TGCGCCAGCAGCCCACCGGACAGGGCGGGCAACGAGCAGTACTTC
TRBJ1-6 many TRBV2 - CASFVGANSPLHF TGTGCCAGTTTCGTCGGGGCTAATTCACCCCTCCACTTT
TRBJ2-5 many TRBV9 - CASSPGTLQETQYF TGTGCCAGCAGCCCCGGGACCCTACAAGAGACCCAGTACTTC
TRBJ1-1 - TRBV5-1 - CASSSAPDEAFF TGTGCCAGCAGCTCCGCCCCAGATGAAGCTTTCTTT
TRBJ1-1 - TRBV7-9 - CASSGQTGTEAFF TGTGCCAGCAGCGGGCAGACAGGTACTGAAGCTTTCTTT
TRBJ2-2 - TRBV4-3 TRBD2 CASSQGTRPGELFF TGCGCCAGCAGCCAAGGGACTAGACCCGGGGAGCTGTTTTTT
TRBJ2-2 - TRBV5-1 TRBD2 CASSPGLLAGVSAGELFF TGCGCCAGCAGCCCAGGACTACTAGCGGGAGTGTCGGCCGGGGAGCTGTTTTTT
TRBJ1-5 - TRBV7-9 - CASSLSIEPQHF TGTGCCAGCAGCTTAAGTATCGAGCCCCAGCATTTT
TRBJ1-2 - TRBV6-4 TRBD1 CASSPDRGSYTF TGTGCCAGCAGTCCGGACAGGGGTAGCTACACCTTC
TRBJ2-2 many TRBV29-1 - CSVEAQGVGTGELFF TGCAGCGTTGAAGCACAGGGAGTAGGCACCGGGGAGCTGTTTTTT
TRBJ2-3 once TRBV19 TRBD1 CASSKTGDADTQYF TGTGCCAGTAGTAAAACAGGGGACGCAGATACGCAGTATTTT
TRBJ1-2 - TRBV20-1 - CSARVPPGQNFYGYTF TGCAGTGCTAGGGTTCCGCCTGGACAGAATTTTTATGGCTACACCTTC
TRBJ2-5 - TRBV20-1 TRBD2 CSARVTPGGLAGKETQYF TGCAGTGCTAGAGTAACTCCCGGGGGTCTAGCGGGGAAAGAGACCCAGTACTTC
TRBJ1-6 many TRBV7-2 - CASSPDSYNSPLHF TGTGCCAGCAGCCCCGACAGTTATAATTCACCCCTCCACTTT
TRBJ2-7 - TRBV5-5 TRBD1 CASSPHRGRGYEQYF TGTGCCAGCAGCCCTCACAGGGGGCGCGGATACGAGCAGTACTTC
TRBJ2-5 - TRBV9 - CASSPSRRETQYF TGTGCCAGCAGTCCCTCCCGCCGAGAGACCCAGTACTTC
TRBJ1-6 many TRBV12-3/TRBV12-4 - CASSLGHRNSPLHF TGTGCCAGCAGTTTGGGCCACCGTAATTCACCCCTCCACTTT
TRBJ1-1 - TRBV24-1 TRBD1 CALTRDRENTEAFF TGTGCCCTAACCCGGGACAGGGAGAACACTGAAGCTTTCTTT
TRBJ2-3 many TRBV5-1 TRBD1 CASSLEQGARSDAQYF TGCGCCAGCAGCTTGGAACAGGGGGCCCGCTCTGACGCGCAGTATTTT
TRBJ2-7 - TRBV25-1 TRBD2 CASSEISTSGSGANEQYF TGTGCCAGCAGTGAAATCAGCACTAGCGGGAGTGGCGCAAACGAGCAGTACTTC
TRBJ1-4 - TRBV9 - CASSRRWETNEKLFF TGTGCCAGCAGCCGGAGGTGGGAAACTAATGAAAAACTGTTTTTT
TRBJ2-7 few TRBV7-9 - CASSRQGGKRNEQYF TGTGCCAGCAGCCGACAGGGAGGGAAACGGAACGAGCAGTACTTC